Described below is a single T cell receptor (beta chain) sequence and its context. The antigen is unknown. This specimen comes from a study of T-cell memory formation after mild COVID-19. Study findings and constraints: Those CD4+ clones that contracted were mainly in CM and EM (CD8+ ones in EMRA). Pre-infection memory held some responding clones, suggesting pre-existing cross-reactive T cells responded. SARS-CoV-2 specificity of second-wave clones peaking day 37 was unconfirmed. Whereas later expanders leaned CD4+, clones contracting day 15 to 85 showed a balanced CD4/CD8 makeup.

MiXCR, applied by TCRdb to the 5' RACE reads, yields one record per CDR3 protein. This sample has under 450,000 distinct CDR3 sequences, with less than 25% found just once. CDR1 ENHRY and CDR2 SYGVKD come from the germline V gene. The CDR3 runs 16 residues. J lost 9 bases, V lost 6 bases, and 12 bases had no gene match. The chain uses TRBV10-3 and TRBJ2-2, with 11 bases that match TRBD1. Sequenced: PBMCs or a T cell subset sorted from them (not recorded which). The clonotype originates from an adult woman who had mild COVID-19 (a few samples of this study predate the infection). Cell type and time point are not known. The CDR3 here is CAISAWDRGSVWELFF. CDR3 nucleotides: TGTGCCATCAGCGCCTGGGACAGGGGGTCCGTATGGGAGCTGTTTTTT.